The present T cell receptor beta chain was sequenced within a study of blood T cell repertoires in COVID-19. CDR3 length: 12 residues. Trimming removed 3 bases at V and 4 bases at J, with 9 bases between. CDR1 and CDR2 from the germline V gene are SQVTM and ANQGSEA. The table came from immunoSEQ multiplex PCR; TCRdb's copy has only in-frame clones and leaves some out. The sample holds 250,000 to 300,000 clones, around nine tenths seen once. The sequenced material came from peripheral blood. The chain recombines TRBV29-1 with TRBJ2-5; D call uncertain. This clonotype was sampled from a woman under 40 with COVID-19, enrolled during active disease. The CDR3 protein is CSVDSPRETQYF. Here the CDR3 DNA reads TGCAGCGTTGACTCCCCCCGAGAGACCCAGTACTTC.